This T cell receptor beta chain was captured in a study of blood T cell repertoires in COVID-19. Overall study context: Samples of COVID-19 (acute and convalescent) were obtained from the United States, Italy and Spain.

Authors' processing steps: Amplified reference gene primers provided the basis for estimating nucleated cell counts. TCRdb keeps only in-frame clones here, not all; method: immunoSEQ multiplex PCR. The D gene and trimming were derived from the DNA, and the V and J assignments and clone size from that table. Counted here are some 60,000 clones, 75% to 85% occurring once; the ten biggest clones make up roughly an eighth. The table lists this clone with a count of one. This TCR derives from a human donor in a cohort sampled during active COVID-19. Input material: peripheral blood.

The CDR3 sequence: CASSLAVGRTYEQYF. CDR3 DNA sequence: TGTGCCAGCAGCTTAGCGGTAGGGAGAACCTACGAGCAGTACTTC. This sequence joins TRBV7-2 and TRBJ2-7; perhaps TRBD2 as D (5 bases). Trimming stripped 0 bases from V and 2 bases from J, with 11 bases between. The CDR3 spans 15 residues. CDR1 and CDR2 from the germline V gene are SGHTA and FQGNSA. The full variable domain, with the rest looked up from reference TRBV7-2 and TRBJ2-7, is GAGVSQSPSNKVTEKGKDVELRCDPISGHTALYWYRQSLGQGLEFLIYFQGNSAPDKSGLPSDRFSAERTGGSVSTLTIQRTQQEDSAVYLCASSLAVGRTYEQYFGPGTRLTVT.